Shown below are 27 T cell receptor beta chains from a single sample sequenced in a study of shared clonotypes between healthy human individuals. The naive CD8 population came from CD45RO-negative cells selected for CCR7, without terminally differentiated effector memory CD45RA+ cells. The data were produced by immunoSEQ multiplex PCR, yet TCRdb's version contains in-frame clones alone and is incomplete. The sample consists of about 2.1 million clones, 93% of them appearing once. Sequencing was performed on naive CD8+ T cells from PBMCs. These receptors originate from a man between 18 and 35 years old in good health. Some clones in this sample may be carry-over from other donors' samples.

This clone appeared once. V and J are TRBV7-9 and TRBJ1-2; unclear D gene. This CDR3 region has 18 residues. The germline V gene encodes CDR1 SEHNR and CDR2 FQNEAQ (reference sequence). V shed 0 bases and J shed 0 bases, with 17 bases lying between them. The chain's CDR3 is CASSLAAALVLPNYGYTF. CDR3 nucleotide sequence: TGTGCCAGCAGCTTAGCCGCGGCTTTAGTCCTACCTAACTATGGCTACACCTTC.

The CDR3 DNA reads TGTGCCAGCAGTTTAGTAGGAGTGTATAGCAATCAGCCCCAGCATTTT. Translated: CASSLVGVYSNQPQHF. This chain connects TRBV28 to TRBJ1-5; D is uncertain. Trimming pared 2 bases from V and 0 bases from J, leaving 11 bases between. Germline CDR1 MDHEN, CDR2 SYDVKM. The CDR3 consists of 16 residues. Variable domain in full (rest from reference TRBV28 and TRBJ1-5): DVKVTQSSRYLVKRTGEKVFLECVQDMDHENMFWYRQDPGLGLRLIYFSYDVKMKEKGDIPEGYSVSREKKERFSLILESASTNQTSMYLCASSLVGVYSNQPQHFGDGTRLSIL.

The rearrangement uses TRBV12-5 and TRBJ2-1, with unresolved D. The CDR3 is 13 amino acids. Germline assignment: CDR1 LGHNT and CDR2 FRNRAP. V was cut by 2 bases and J by 5 bases, with 7 bases left in between. The CDR3 nucleotides read TGTGCTAGTGGTTTGTGGCGGAACAATGAGCAGTTCTTC. Residues: CASGLWRNNEQFF.

As DNA, the CDR3 is TGTGCCAGCACGTCCGAGCTCGAATCCGCGAACACCGGGGAGCTGTTTTTT. Amino acid sequence: CASTSELESANTGELFF. The gene calls are TRBV28 and TRBJ2-2, with D unclear. Germline V gene sequence: CDR1 MDHEN, CDR2 SYDVKM. The germline V and J ends were trimmed by 7 bases and 0 bases, with 18 bases remaining between them. This CDR3 has 17 amino acids.

The chain couples TRBV9 to TRBJ2-1; D ambiguous. CDR1 and CDR2 from the germline V gene are SGDLS and YYNGEE. The V gene lost 2 bases and the J gene lost 2 bases, with 11 bases spanning the gap. The CDR3 has 15 residues. The CDR3 DNA is TGTGCCAGCAGCGTTGGGCAGTCCGCCTACAATGAGCAGTTCTTC. Its translation is CASSVGQSAYNEQFF. The variable domain in full, with the rest retrieved from reference TRBV9 and TRBJ2-1, is DSGVTQTPKHLITATGQRVTLRCSPRSGDLSVYWYQQSLDQGLQFLIQYYNGEERAKGNILERFSAQQFPDLHSELNLSSLELGDSALYFCASSVGQSAYNEQFFGPGTRLTVL.

The chain uses TRBV4-3 and TRBJ2-3; 9 nucleotides align to TRBD2. Germline V lookup: CDR1 LGHNA, CDR2 YSLEER. V was clipped by 5 bases and J by 3 bases; unmatched bases: 18. This CDR3 contains 19 residues. The CDR3, as DNA: TGCGCCAGCAGCTCCGACAGGGACCGGGTAGCGGGGGTTACAGATACGCAGTATTTT. This encodes CASSSDRDRVAGVTDTQYF.

Points on this clone: Other DNA variants within this sample encode the same CDR3. The chain combines TRBV2 with TRBJ2-3, with a tentative D call TRBD1 (6 bases). The V and J ends lost 1 base and 0 bases respectively, with 8 bases between them. The CDR3 is 15 amino acids. Looked up from germline, CDR1 is SNHLY and CDR2 is FYNNEI. CDR3 region: CASSEGQGSTDTQYF. The CDR3 bases are TGTGCCAGCAGTGAAGGTCAGGGGAGCACAGATACGCAGTATTTT. The variable domain in full, completed from reference TRBV2 and TRBJ2-3, reads EPEVTQTPSHQVTQMGQEVILRCVPISNHLYFYWYRQILGQKVEFLVSFYNNEISEKSEIFDDQFSVERPDGSNFTLKIRSTKLEDSAMYFCASSEGQGSTDTQYFGPGTRLTVL.

The chain joins TRBV13 to TRBJ1-4; possible D gene TRBD1, 6 bases. V was cut by 5 bases and J by 6 bases, with 13 bases left in between. CDR1 and CDR2 (germline): PRHDT, FYEKMQ (reference sequence). The CDR3 sequence is 14 residues long. The CDR3 spells CASSKQGKYEKLFF. In nucleotides, the CDR3 is TGTGCCAGCAGCAAACAGGGAAAGTATGAAAAACTGTTTTTT.

The gene calls are TRBV19 and TRBJ2-1, with D tentatively TRBD2 (6 bases). The V gene's germline CDR1 is LNHDA and CDR2 SQIVND (reference sequence). The CDR3 consists of 14 residues. Trimming pared 3 bases from V and 8 bases from J, leaving 14 bases between. The CDR3 loop reads CASSILAIGDEQFF. The CDR3 DNA sequence: TGTGCCAGTAGTATCCTAGCGATAGGCGATGAGCAGTTCTTC.

The gene calls are TRBV10-3 and TRBJ2-7; tentatively, D is TRBD2 (6 bases). Between the trimmed V and J ends, which lost 3 bases and 0 bases, there was a span of 12 bases. Germline loops: CDR1 ENHRY, CDR2 SYGVKD. This CDR3 region has 15 residues. Here the CDR3 DNA reads TGTGCCATCAGTGACGGGACTGAAAGCTCCTACGAGCAGTACTTC. Its protein product is CAISDGTESSYEQYF.

This clone occurred once. The chain joins TRBV7-9 to TRBJ2-7, with D unclear. This CDR3 spans 16 amino acids. V was clipped by 7 bases and J by 3 bases, with 22 bases between them. The germline V gene encodes CDR1 SEHNR and CDR2 FQNEAQ (reference sequence). As DNA, the CDR3 is TGTGCCAGCACTCTTACTCCGAGTCCTTCCCGCTACGAGCAGTACTTC. Encoded protein: CASTLTPSPSRYEQYF.

This CDR3 reads CASSHPVQKNIQYF. The CDR3 DNA reads as TGCGCCAGCAGTCACCCGGTGCAGAAAAACATTCAGTACTTC. The rearrangement joins TRBV23-1 to TRBJ2-4; D unclear. TRBV23-1 is designated an ORF whose function remains uncertain. V was trimmed by 3 bases and J by 4 bases, leaving 10 bases between them. The CDR3 is made up of 14 amino acids.

The gene calls are TRBV28 and TRBJ1-5; D ambiguous. Trimming left V 3 bases short and J 0 bases short, with 9 bases between. Looked up from germline, CDR1 is MDHEN and CDR2 is SYDVKM. This CDR3 spans 15 amino acids. CDR3 amino acids: CASSFLVSSNQPQHF. CDR3 coding DNA: TGTGCCAGCAGTTTTTTGGTCAGTAGCAATCAGCCCCAGCATTTT.

This clone was found once. The V gene is TRBV6-6, the J gene TRBJ2-2; 9 bases match TRBD2. The V gene end was trimmed by 4 bases and the J gene end by 8 bases; junction bases not matched to a gene: 8. This CDR3 is built from 15 residues. Germline lookup yields CDR1 MNHNY and CDR2 SVGAGI (reference sequence). The CDR3 coding sequence is TGTGCCAGCAGTTGGCCTCTAGCGGGATCAGGGGAGCTGTTTTTT. It is translated as CASSWPLAGSGELFF.

On this clone itself: This same CDR3 is encoded by further DNA sequences in the sample. The chain links TRBV5-5 to TRBJ1-5; TRBD1 might be the D (5 bases). Germline-derived CDR1 and CDR2 are SGHKS and YYEKEE (reference sequence). The CDR3 length is 15 residues. V dropped 1 base and J dropped 4 bases, with 12 bases sitting between them. The CDR3 is CASSLWGGSNQPQHF. CDR3 DNA sequence: TGTGCCAGCAGCTTGTGGGGGGGTAGTAATCAGCCCCAGCATTTT.

This rearrangement joins TRBV27 to TRBJ1-1; possibly TRBD1 for D (5 bases). V lost 2 bases, J lost 0 bases, and 22 bases lay in between. Germline-derived CDR1 and CDR2 are MNHEY and SMNVEV (reference sequence). The CDR3 covers 19 residues. The CDR3 coding sequence is TGTGCCAGCAGTTTAATTCTAGCTATGGGACCCACCTTGAACACTGAAGCTTTCTTT. It encodes CASSLILAMGPTLNTEAFF.

The rearrangement uses TRBV4-3 and TRBJ2-7; D perhaps matches TRBD1 (5 bases). The germline CDR1 and CDR2 sequences are LGHNA and YSLEER. This CDR3 has 16 residues. Trimming removed 2 bases from V and 7 bases from J, with 21 bases in between. CDR3 loop: CASSQHLQEQVREQYF. The CDR3 DNA follows: TGCGCCAGCAGCCAACATTTACAGGAGCAGGTGAGGGAGCAGTACTTC.

The V and J genes are TRBV5-8 and TRBJ2-7, with D possibly being TRBD1 or TRBD2 (6 bases each). Trimming stripped 3 bases from V and 3 bases from J, with 10 bases between. Looked up from germline, CDR1 is SGHTS and CDR2 is YDEGEE. The CDR3 is made up of 13 amino acids. CDR3 sequence (DNA): TGTGCCAGCAGCTACAGGGACTTCTACGAGCAGTACTTC. It yields the protein CASSYRDFYEQYF.

V is TRBV7-8 and J is TRBJ2-7; TRBD2 matches at 8 bases. Germline values: CDR1 SGHVS, CDR2 FQNEAQ. The ends lost 8 bases at V and 3 bases at J; junction bases unmatched: 3. The CDR3 spans 12 residues. CDR3 residues: CASQREFYEQYF. The CDR3 region has the DNA TGTGCCAGCCAGCGGGAGTTCTACGAGCAGTACTTC.

V gene TRBV4-1 combines with J gene TRBJ2-2; TRBD1 matches 7 bases. The CDR3 length is 17 residues. The J segment lost 4 bases and the V segment lost 0 bases, leaving 8 bases of the junction unmatched. The germline V gene has CDR1 MGHRA and CDR2 YSYEKL. The DNA for the CDR3 is TGCGCCAGCAGCCAAGATGGTACAGGGGTGGGCACCGGGGAGCTGTTTTTT. It yields the protein CASSQDGTGVGTGELFF.

V is TRBV7-9 and J is TRBJ2-3; the match to TRBD2 covers 8 bases. V shed 8 bases, J shed 2 bases, and the junction held 6 bases outside the gene matches. The CDR3 is made up of 14 amino acids. Germline CDR1 and CDR2: SEHNR and FQNEAQ (reference sequence). CDR3 region: CASGGGQITDTQYF. The CDR3 DNA reads TGTGCCAGCGGCGGGGGGCAGATCACAGATACGCAGTATTTT.

Regarding this clone: The same CDR3 is also encoded by other DNA sequences in this sample. The V gene is TRBV27, the J gene TRBJ1-1; D is perhaps TRBD1 (6 bases). This CDR3 contains 11 residues. V was clipped by 6 bases and J by 8 bases, with 10 bases between them. Germline lookup yields CDR1 MNHEY and CDR2 SMNVEV (reference sequence). The CDR3 nucleotides are TGTGCCAGCAGCCTCGGACAGGAAGCTTTCTTT. Its translation is CASSLGQEAFF.

The chain combines TRBV19 with TRBJ2-5, with 8 nucleotides matching TRBD1. The CDR3 extends over 14 amino acids. Trimming at V came to 5 bases and at J to 2 bases, leaving 4 bases not matched to a gene. CDR1 is LNHDA, CDR2 SQIVND, per germline (reference sequence). As DNA, the CDR3 is TGTGCCAGTAGTCCTCGGGACAGGCAAGAGACCCAGTACTTC. Its protein is CASSPRDRQETQYF.

The CDR3 bases are TGTGCCAGCAACGTACAGGGAGTCCTCCAGATGAACACTGAAGCTTTCTTT. This codes for CASNVQGVLQMNTEAFF. This chain uses TRBV28 with TRBJ1-1; weak D call: TRBD1 (6 bases). Germline CDR1 MDHEN, CDR2 SYDVKM. Deletions cut 7 bases from V and 0 bases from J, with 21 bases between. This CDR3 region has 17 residues.

V gene TRBV4-1 combines with J gene TRBJ2-7, with 7 bases that match TRBD1. The length of the CDR3 is 16 residues. V trimming: 0 bases; J trimming: 2 bases; junction bases outside the gene matches: 7. CDR1 and CDR2 from the germline V gene are MGHRA and YSYEKL. CDR3 in amino acids: CASSQDFATGTYEQYF. CDR3 nucleotide sequence: TGCGCCAGCAGCCAAGATTTCGCGACAGGGACCTACGAGCAGTACTTC.

The CDR3 nucleotides read TGCGCCAGCAGCTTGGATACAGACTCTGGAAACACCATATATTTT. Its translation: CASSLDTDSGNTIYF. V and J are TRBV5-1 and TRBJ1-3; unclear D gene. V lost 0 bases to trimming and J lost 0 bases, with 7 bases between them. The CDR3 is made up of 15 amino acids. Germline CDR1 is SGHRS and CDR2 is YFSETQ. Variable domain in full (rest from reference TRBV5-1 and TRBJ1-3): KAGVTQTPRYLIKTRGQQVTLSCSPISGHRSVSWYQQTPGQGLQFLFEYFSETQRNKGNFPGRFSGRQFSNSRSEMNVSTLELGDSALYLCASSLDTDSGNTIYFGEGSWLTVV.

The J gene is TRBJ2-5, the V gene TRBV11-2; 7 positions match TRBD2. Germline lookup yields CDR1 SGHAT and CDR2 FQNNGV. CDR3 length: 19 residues. J was trimmed by 4 bases and V by 4 bases; bases with no gene match: 21. The CDR3 DNA reads TGTGCCAGCAGCTCTCACCCCCCTAGCGGCCCCCGAAGGGGAGAGACCCAGTACTTC. Its protein product is CASSSHPPSGPRRGETQYF.